This TCR beta chain was identified in a study of vaccination and CD4 T cells after COVID-19. Study summary: Investigators stimulated cells with overlapping spike peptides drawn from SARS-CoV-2, HCoV-NL63, HCoV-OC43 and HCoV-229E. Findings and caveats of the study: When vaccine-specific clones from convalescent patients were examined, 304 of 307 were spike mono-reactive.

The germline CDR1 and CDR2 sequences are DFQATT and SNEGSKA (reference sequence). V was cut by 0 bases and J by 8 bases, with 22 bases left in between. This CDR3 has 16 amino acids. Treatment meaning: roughly ten-day PBMC culture with coronavirus spike peptide pools or control peptides (ViraFEST assay). Cultured CD4+ T-cell DNA underwent Oncomine TCR Beta short-read sequencing. DNA came from CD4+ T cells after culture. Using its own MiXCR run on the PCR reads, TCRdb lists one record per CDR3 protein. The table has 20,000 to 25,000 distinct CDR3 sequences, 60% seen once. This clonotype has a handful of counts. Antigen: not known.

The clonotype was recovered from a human donor who received a COVID-19 vaccine. The chain uses TRBV20-1 and TRBJ1-1, with D possibly TRBD1 on 6 matching bases. Sequencing was performed on CD4+ T cells from blood, cultured in vitro, taken after SARS-CoV-2 vaccination. CDR3 residues: CSAREIRGQLPIEAFF. The CDR3 DNA sequence: TGCAGTGCTAGAGAGATTAGAGGACAGTTACCGATCGAAGCTTTCTTT.